Listed here is a single T cell receptor beta chain. Its antigen target is currently unknown. No base quality information exists; no much larger clone differs at one position. The immunoSEQ Assay, a bias-controlled multiplex PCR, was used to amplify TCRbeta CDR3 regions from genomic DNA. The authors' analysis ran thus. The number of nucleated cells in each sample was estimated by amplification of reference gene primers within the assay. Sequence reads were collapsed and filtered to measure the absolute abundance of every unique TCRbeta CDR3 rearrangement. For each sample, productive Simpson clonality was calculated as the square root of Simpson's diversity index across productive rearrangements. The source is immuneACCESS, and TCRdb retained only in-frame sequences with V and J called. Part of the clones is not carried over; for the studies checked, unresolved V genes explain less than half of this, and the remainder is unexplained. The V and J calls and the clone size are those of that table, but D and trimming were determined from the DNA. The sample data list 300,000 to 450,000 clones, and 89% of these were observed just once. The ten largest clones take up about 2.9% of the sample.

These data come from a study of blood T cell repertoires in COVID-19 (dated by TCRdb to the early 2020s). Regarding the research as a whole: The collaborator samples originated in the United States, Italy and Spain and spanned the acute and convalescent phases of COVID-19. The material from the prospective study consisted of cDNA or gDNA derived from T cells, B-cell-depleted T cells, or PBMCs. The dataset comprised deeply sampled blood TCRbeta repertoires from subjects exposed to, actively infected with, or recovered from COVID-19. The repertoires were made available in a free public database intended to serve as a resource for research on the immune response to SARS-CoV-2. The samples were drawn from two sources: the first 160 participants of the ongoing ImmuneRACE study, and 1,000 to 1,500 subjects contributed by 6 global collaborators. The sample metadata nearly always contained a de-identified subject ID, COVID-19 status, age in years and sex. HLA class I and class II types, where available, came from metadata supplied by the sample provider rather than from assay-based typing.

Paper-wide results and their limitations: The quantity of clinical and demographic metadata differed by source and by participant and was supplied without curation.

In Seattle, one collaborating source enrolled patients while the infection was active and tracked those patients longitudinally over the course of disease. Each collaborating institution followed its own protocols to collect whole blood in K2EDTA tubes. For TCRbeta analysis, collaborators shipped samples in one of three forms: frozen whole blood, isolated PBMCs, or DNA extracted from either of those sample types. Between the V and J ends, shortened by 1 base and 1 base respectively, the junction contains 11 bases. CDR1 SGHTA and CDR2 FQGNSA were looked up in the germline V gene. The CDR3 numbers 16 residues from cysteine through phenylalanine. The read is trimmed to its CDR3 DNA, 48 bases read in frame from base 1.

The sequence is built from TRBV7-2 and TRBJ1-3; the D segment cannot be called with confidence. The sequenced material came from peripheral blood. This sequence originates from a woman between 25 and 40 years old with COVID-19, enrolled during active disease. In nucleotides, the sequence is TGTGCCAGCAGCTTAGGTCCGGGGTGGTCTGGAAACACCATATATTTT. Translation gives CASSLGPGWSGNTIYF.